These 3 T cell receptor beta chains were sequenced from one sample in a study of shared clonotypes between healthy human individuals. Repertoires were generated with immunoSEQ multiplex PCR, while TCRdb's copy carries only in-frame clones and drops some. The sample has roughly 640,000 clones, about 97% seen once; the top ten hold around 0.058%. The sequencing sample was made of naive CD4+ T cells sorted from blood. This sample's subset: CD45RA+ positively selected. These receptors originate from a woman younger than 45 in good health.

The genes are TRBV14 and TRBJ1-2; D is perhaps TRBD1 (6 bases). Trimming took 4 bases from V and 2 from J, leaving 14 bases between them. This CDR3 has 15 amino acids. Germline values: CDR1 SGHDN, CDR2 FVKESK. The CDR3, as DNA: TGTGCCAGCAGCCGATGGGGGGCGGACAACTATGGCTACACCTTC. This encodes CASSRWGADNYGYTF.

The V and J genes are TRBV11-2 and TRBJ2-7; no reliable D call. Trimming left V 2 bases short and J 7 bases short, with 15 bases between. Germline CDR1 and CDR2: SGHAT and FQNNGV. The CDR3 runs to 14 residues. CDR3 bases: TGTGCCAGCAGCTTATACCGCCTCCCTGGGGAGCAGTACTTC. Translated, it gives CASSLYRLPGEQYF.

V and J are TRBV18 and TRBJ1-4; D is undetermined. The CDR3 spans 16 residues. The V gene's germline CDR1 is KGHSH and CDR2 LQKENI. Deletions cut 6 bases from V and 3 bases from J, with 17 bases between. The CDR3 region is CASSPRTERPNEKLFF. The CDR3 DNA reads TGTGCCAGCTCTCCCAGGACGGAGCGACCTAATGAAAAACTGTTTTTT.